The next 17 T cell receptor beta chains were all read from a single sample in a study of shared clonotypes between healthy human individuals. The method was immunoSEQ multiplex PCR; TCRdb's version includes in-frame clones alone and lacks a portion of them. The table lists approximately 1,000,000 clones, around 82% of them singletons. Sequencing was done on a sample of memory CD4+ T cells from PBMCs. As to subset: CD45RA-negative fraction. The receptors here all came from a man between 18 and 29 years old in good health. Some clones in this sample may be carry-over from other donors' samples.

In the case of this clone: The same CDR3 also results from other DNA sequences found in this sample. The V gene is TRBV6-5, the J gene TRBJ2-7, with D unclear. Trimming left V 4 bases short and J 2 bases short, with 3 bases between. Germline loops: CDR1 MNHEY, CDR2 SVGAGI. CDR3 length: 11 residues. The CDR3 is CASSSPYEQYF. CDR3 sequence (DNA): TGTGCCAGCAGTTCCCCCTACGAGCAGTACTTC.

J is TRBJ2-7 and V is TRBV6-6; TRBD1 is a possible D gene (5 bases). The germline V and J ends were trimmed by 7 bases and 3 bases, with 13 bases remaining between them. CDR3 length equals 13 residues. Germline V gene data show CDR1 as MNHNY and CDR2 as SVGAGI (reference sequence). The CDR3 nucleotides read TGTGCCAGCACCGCAGGGCGGAACTACGAGCAGTACTTC. Translation gives CASTAGRNYEQYF.

The V gene is TRBV9, the J gene TRBJ2-5; 8 bases map to TRBD1. The CDR3 is 16 amino acids. The V and J ends lost 4 bases and 4 bases, in that order; junction bases with no gene match: 12. Per the germline V gene, CDR1 is SGDLS and CDR2 is YYNGEE. CDR3 in DNA: TGTGCCAGCAGCTCAAAAGACAGGGGTTCGAGAGAGACCCAGTACTTC. It translates to CASSSKDRGSRETQYF. Variable domain in full (rest from reference TRBV9 and TRBJ2-5): DSGVTQTPKHLITATGQRVTLRCSPRSGDLSVYWYQQSLDQGLQFLIQYYNGEERAKGNILERFSAQQFPDLHSELNLSSLELGDSALYFCASSSKDRGSRETQYFGPGTRLLVL.

This chain links TRBV7-3 with TRBJ2-2, with no clear D. The CDR3 extends over 15 amino acids. V lost 1 base and J 7 bases, leaving 13 bases between the germline ends. In germline, CDR1 is SGHTA, CDR2 FQGTGA. Written as DNA, the CDR3 is TGTGCCAGCAGCTTAAGTCCCCACCCCGGCGGGGAGCTGTTTTTT. Translated: CASSLSPHPGGELFF.

The chain is built from TRBV5-1 and TRBJ2-7; weak D call: TRBD1 (8 bases). Germline V CDR1 and CDR2: SGHRS, YFSETQ. The CDR3 covers 15 residues. Trimming removed 4 bases at V and 5 bases at J, with 19 bases between. The CDR3: CASSATGDYPDEQYF. The CDR3 bases are TGCGCCAGCAGCGCGACAGGGGACTATCCGGACGAGCAGTACTTC.

The chain carries TRBV11-2 and TRBJ2-5; 11 nucleotides match TRBD2. This CDR3 contains 18 residues. CDR1 SGHAT and CDR2 FQNNGV come from the germline V gene. The trim removed 0 bases at V and 5 bases at J, leaving 11 bases unmatched. The CDR3 reads CASSLDVSGRVVRETQYF. DNA of the CDR3: TGTGCCAGCAGCTTAGATGTTAGCGGGAGGGTGGTAAGGGAGACCCAGTACTTC.

V is TRBV7-8 and J is TRBJ1-5, with no clear D. This CDR3 comprises 14 residues. CDR1 is SGHVS and CDR2 is FQNEAQ in the germline V gene. The germline V and J ends were trimmed by 3 bases and 1 base, with 7 bases remaining between them. CDR3 DNA: TGTGCCAGCAGCTTGATGAAAAGCAATCAGCCCCAGCATTTT. Its translation is CASSLMKSNQPQHF.

The rearrangement links TRBV2 to TRBJ2-6; D is ambiguous. Looked up from germline, CDR1 is SNHLY and CDR2 is FYNNEI. The CDR3 extends over 14 amino acids. Trimming shortened V by 9 bases and J by 2 bases, and 11 bases separated the two germline ends. In nucleotides, the CDR3 is TGTGCCAGTATGGGGATTGCTGGGGCCAACGTCCTGACTTTC. Translated: CASMGIAGANVLTF.

The CDR3, as DNA: TGTGCCAGCAGTTTATCTCGTCAGGGGGCCTTAGGAAACTATGGCTACACCTTC. It codes for CASSLSRQGALGNYGYTF. The chain employs TRBV27 and TRBJ1-2, with TRBD1 matching over 8 bases. The CDR3 totals 18 residues. The germline V gene has CDR1 MNHEY and CDR2 SMNVEV (reference sequence). J was trimmed by 2 bases and V by 0 bases; bases with no gene match: 11.

This rearrangement joins TRBV6-1 to TRBJ1-3; D gene uncertain. The V end was cut by 10 bases, the J end by 0 bases, with 16 bases between. Germline CDR1 reads MNHNS; CDR2 reads SASEGT. This CDR3 contains 15 residues. The CDR3 reads CATVPGSPSGNTIYF. The CDR3 DNA is TGTGCCACCGTACCGGGTTCTCCCTCTGGAAACACCATATATTTT.

This clone showed up many times. The rearrangement joins TRBV9 to TRBJ1-5; TRBD1 might be the D (6 bases). Germline V gene data show CDR1 as SGDLS and CDR2 as YYNGEE. Trimming cost V 2 bases and J 4 bases, with 13 bases left between them. This CDR3 contains 15 residues. CDR3 in amino acids: CASSVEGQKNQPQHF. The CDR3 DNA follows: TGTGCCAGCAGCGTGGAAGGACAGAAGAATCAGCCCCAGCATTTT.

The chain couples TRBV11-3 to TRBJ1-1; D is undetermined. Looked up from germline, CDR1 is SGHNT and CDR2 is YENEEA. CDR3 size: 11 residues. The V end lost 5 bases, the J end lost 10 bases, and 11 bases lay between the germline ends. Written as DNA, the CDR3 is TGTGCCAGCAGCCCCGGACGGGCAGCTTTCTTT. This encodes CASSPGRAAFF.

As concerns this clone: The same CDR3 arises from other DNA sequences in this sample as well. V is TRBV6-5 and J is TRBJ2-5, with TRBD2 identical over 11 bases. The germline V gene has CDR1 MNHEY and CDR2 SVGAGI. The CDR3 totals 13 residues. Trimming removed 8 bases from V and 2 bases from J; junction bases left unmatched: 1. DNA of the CDR3: TGTGCCAGCCGACTAGCGGGACAAGAGACCCAGTACTTC. This codes for CASRLAGQETQYF.

Of note for this clone: Other nucleotide sequences from this sample produce the same CDR3. The CDR3 loop is CASSTGQNTEAFF. The CDR3 region has the DNA TGTGCCAGCTCCACAGGGCAGAACACTGAAGCTTTCTTT. The chain joins TRBV18 to TRBJ1-1; TRBD1 is a possible D gene (6 bases). Trimming removed 6 bases at V and 1 base at J, with 9 bases between. Per the germline V gene, CDR1 is KGHSH and CDR2 is LQKENI. The CDR3 totals 13 residues.

The genes are TRBV11-2 and TRBJ1-1, with unresolved D. The CDR3 is made up of 15 amino acids. V lost 0 bases, J lost 5 bases, and 13 bases lay in between. Germline lookup yields CDR1 SGHAT and CDR2 FQNNGV. This chain's CDR3 is CASSLDSGRRTEAFF. The CDR3 DNA sequence: TGTGCCAGCAGCTTAGATTCGGGCCGCCGGACTGAAGCTTTCTTT.

This chain joins TRBV10-3 and TRBJ1-2, with 8 bases matching TRBD1. After removal of 6 bases from V and 3 bases from J, the junction contained 6 bases not matched to a gene. The V gene's germline CDR1 is ENHRY and CDR2 SYGVKD. This CDR3 has 14 residues. The CDR3 DNA sequence: TGTGCCATCAGAGGACAGGGCGAGGACTATGGCTACACCTTC. Amino acid sequence: CAIRGQGEDYGYTF.

The chain uses TRBV28 and TRBJ1-4, with D tentatively TRBD1 (6 bases). V was clipped by 7 bases and J by 8 bases, with 14 bases between them. The germline gives CDR1 MDHEN, CDR2 SYDVKM. The length of the CDR3 is 13 residues. CDR3 loop: CASKGGVREKLFF. Written as DNA, the CDR3 is TGTGCCAGCAAAGGGGGGGTCCGGGAAAAACTGTTTTTT.